This paragraph reports one T cell receptor beta chain. This record belongs to a study of blood T cell repertoires in COVID-19. At the level of the study: Collection of acute and convalescent COVID-19 samples took place in the United States, Italy and Spain.

Unmatched junction bases numbered 2, after V lost 4 bases and J lost 7 bases. Germline CDR1 and CDR2: SGHTA and FQGNSA. There are 13 residues in the CDR3. In the original workflow: From reference gene primer amplification, estimates of nucleated cell counts were derived. Data came from immunoSEQ multiplex PCR; TCRdb stores just in-frame clones and leaves some out. The V and J calls and the clone size are those of that table, but D and trimming were determined from the DNA. Of around 290,000 clones listed, 80% to 95% were seen once; the top ten hold roughly 1.1%. The rearrangement uses TRBV7-2 and TRBJ1-2, with 11 bases matching TRBD1. The sequence was collected from a woman in her twenties or thirties who had recovered from COVID-19. The material sequenced was PBMCs or T cells enriched from blood (not recorded which). The DNA of the CDR3 is TGTGCCAGCAGCTCCGGGACAGGGGGTGGCTACACCTTC. Amino acid sequence: CASSSGTGGGYTF.